This T cell receptor beta chain is from a study of shared clonotypes between healthy human individuals. Study-level points and caveats: The small donor group covered limited genetic and exposure diversity.

Turning to this clone: Its specificity is not known. Other nucleotide sequences from this sample produce the same CDR3.

Measured with immunoSEQ multiplex PCR; TCRdb has only the in-frame clones, and not every one. The data show about 2,500,000 clones, with 85% to 95% seen just once and 0.13% to 0.15% held by the top ten. The V and J ends lost 5 bases and 1 base respectively, with 10 bases between them. CDR1 GTSNPN and CDR2 SVGIG come from the germline V gene (reference sequence). This CDR3 is 13 amino acids long. V usage is TRBV30 and J usage is TRBJ2-3; no definite D call. The sequenced sample was naive CD4+ T cells sorted from blood. Subset indicated: CD45RA+ positively selected. This TCR came from a man aged 18 to 35 in good health. The CDR3 here is CAWEPGGTDTQYF. The CDR3 coding sequence is TGTGCCTGGGAGCCAGGCGGCACAGATACGCAGTATTTT.